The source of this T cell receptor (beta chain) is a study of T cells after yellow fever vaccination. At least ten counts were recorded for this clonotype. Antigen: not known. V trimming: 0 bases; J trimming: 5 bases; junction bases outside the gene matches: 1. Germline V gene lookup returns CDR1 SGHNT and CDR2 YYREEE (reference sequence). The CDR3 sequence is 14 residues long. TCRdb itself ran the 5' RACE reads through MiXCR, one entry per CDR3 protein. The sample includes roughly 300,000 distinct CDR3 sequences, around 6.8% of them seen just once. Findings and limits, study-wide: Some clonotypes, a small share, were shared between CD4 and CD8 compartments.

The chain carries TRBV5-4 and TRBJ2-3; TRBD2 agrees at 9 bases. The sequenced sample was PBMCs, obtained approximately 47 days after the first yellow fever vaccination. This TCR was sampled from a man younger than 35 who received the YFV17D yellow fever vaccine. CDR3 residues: CASSLASGEDTQYF. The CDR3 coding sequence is TGTGCCAGCAGCTTGGCTAGCGGGGAAGATACGCAGTATTTT.